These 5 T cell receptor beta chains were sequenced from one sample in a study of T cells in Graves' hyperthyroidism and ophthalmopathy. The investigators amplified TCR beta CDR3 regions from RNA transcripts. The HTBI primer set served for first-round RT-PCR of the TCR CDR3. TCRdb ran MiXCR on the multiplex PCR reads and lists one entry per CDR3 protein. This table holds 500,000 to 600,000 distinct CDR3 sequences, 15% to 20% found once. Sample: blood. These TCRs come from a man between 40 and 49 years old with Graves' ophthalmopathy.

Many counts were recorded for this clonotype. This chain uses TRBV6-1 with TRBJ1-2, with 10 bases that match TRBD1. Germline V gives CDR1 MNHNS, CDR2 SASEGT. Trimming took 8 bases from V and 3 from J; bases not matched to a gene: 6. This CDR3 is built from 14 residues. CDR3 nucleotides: TGTGCCAGCTACTCCGGGACAGGGGACTATGGCTACACCTTC. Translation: CASYSGTGDYGYTF.

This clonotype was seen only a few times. CDR3 amino acids: CASSLMGREYEQFF. The DNA for the CDR3 is TGCGCCAGCAGCTTGATGGGCAGGGAATATGAGCAGTTCTTC. V gene TRBV5-1 combines with J gene TRBJ2-1; the D gene is possibly TRBD1 (5 bases). The germline V gene has CDR1 SGHRS and CDR2 YFSETQ. Between the trimmed V and J ends, which lost 1 base and 8 bases, there was a span of 13 bases. This CDR3 spans 14 amino acids.

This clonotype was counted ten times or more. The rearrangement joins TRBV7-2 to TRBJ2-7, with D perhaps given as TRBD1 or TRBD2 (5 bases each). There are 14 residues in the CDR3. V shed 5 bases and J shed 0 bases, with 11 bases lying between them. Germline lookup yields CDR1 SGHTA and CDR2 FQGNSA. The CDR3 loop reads CASSPGADSYEQYF. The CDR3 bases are TGTGCCAGCAGCCCCGGGGCGGACTCCTACGAGCAGTACTTC.

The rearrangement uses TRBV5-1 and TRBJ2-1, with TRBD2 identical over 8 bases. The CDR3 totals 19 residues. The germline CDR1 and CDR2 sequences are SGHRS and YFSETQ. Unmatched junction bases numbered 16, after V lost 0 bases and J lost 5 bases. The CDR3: CASSLAWDGRALMDNEQFF. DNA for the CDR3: TGCGCCAGCAGCTTGGCCTGGGACGGGAGGGCCCTTATGGACAATGAGCAGTTCTTC.

CDR3 nucleotide sequence: TGTGCCACCAGCAGAGATGGAGGGCAGGATTCACCCCTCCACTTT. Translated, it gives CATSRDGGQDSPLHF. The rearrangement links TRBV15 to TRBJ1-6, with no clear D. The ends were cut back, 0 bases at V and 8 bases at J, with 11 bases in the middle. This CDR3 has 15 residues. The germline V gene encodes CDR1 LNHNV and CDR2 YYDKDF (reference sequence). Looking up the rest from reference TRBV15 and TRBJ1-6 gives the full variable domain: DAMVIQNPRYQVTQFGKPVTLSCSQTLNHNVMYWYQQKSSQAPKLLFHYYDKDFNNEADTPDNFQSRRPNTSFCFLDIRSPGLGDTAMYLCATSRDGGQDSPLHFGNGTRLTVT.